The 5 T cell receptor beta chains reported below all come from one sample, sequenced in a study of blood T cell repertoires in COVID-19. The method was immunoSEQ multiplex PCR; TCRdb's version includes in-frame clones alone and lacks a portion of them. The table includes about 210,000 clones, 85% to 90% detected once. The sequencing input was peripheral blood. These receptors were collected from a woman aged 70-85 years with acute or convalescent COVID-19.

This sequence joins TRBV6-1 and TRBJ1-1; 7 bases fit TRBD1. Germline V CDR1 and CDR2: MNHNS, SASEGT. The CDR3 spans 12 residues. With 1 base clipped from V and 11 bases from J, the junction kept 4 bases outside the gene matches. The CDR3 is CASSEERGLAFF. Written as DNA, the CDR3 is TGTGCCAGCAGTGAAGAGAGGGGGCTGGCTTTCTTT.

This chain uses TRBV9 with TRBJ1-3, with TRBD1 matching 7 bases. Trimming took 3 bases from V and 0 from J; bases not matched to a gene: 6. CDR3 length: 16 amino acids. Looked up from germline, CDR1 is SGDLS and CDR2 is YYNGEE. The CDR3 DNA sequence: TGTGCCAGCAGCGAGGGGGCAGAAAACTCTGGAAACACCATATATTTT. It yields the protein CASSEGAENSGNTIYF.

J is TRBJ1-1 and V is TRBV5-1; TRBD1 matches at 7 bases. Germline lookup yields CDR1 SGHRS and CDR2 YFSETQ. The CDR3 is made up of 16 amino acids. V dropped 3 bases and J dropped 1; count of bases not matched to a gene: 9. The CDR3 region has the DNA TGCGCCAGCAGCTCCCCGACAGGGTGGGCGAACACTGAAGCTTTCTTT. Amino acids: CASSSPTGWANTEAFF.

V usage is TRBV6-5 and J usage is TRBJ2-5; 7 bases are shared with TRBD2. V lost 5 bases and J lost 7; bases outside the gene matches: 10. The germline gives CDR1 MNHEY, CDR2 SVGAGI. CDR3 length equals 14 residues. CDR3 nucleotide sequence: TGTGCCAGCAGTCTTCTAGCGGCTGAGGGGACCCAGTACTTC. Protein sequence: CASSLLAAEGTQYF.

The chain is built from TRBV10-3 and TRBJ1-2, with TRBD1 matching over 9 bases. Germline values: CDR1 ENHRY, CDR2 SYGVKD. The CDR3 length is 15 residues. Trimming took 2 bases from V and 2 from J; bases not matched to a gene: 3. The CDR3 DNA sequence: TGTGCCATCAGTGAGCCGGGACAGGGCAACTATGGCTACACCTTC. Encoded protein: CAISEPGQGNYGYTF.